This entry describes one T cell receptor beta chain. The sample comes from a study of blood T cell repertoires in COVID-19. Study-level background: Both acute and convalescent COVID-19 samples were obtained from the United States, Italy and Spain. From T cells, B-cell-depleted T cells, or PBMCs came the material, which was cDNA or gDNA.

Enrolled during active infection, Seattle patients were then followed longitudinally. V lost 1 base to trimming and J lost 3 bases; unmatched junction nucleotides: 5. The V gene's germline CDR1 is MGHDK and CDR2 SYGVNS. The CDR3 is 15 residues long. This table comes from immunoSEQ multiplex PCR, and its TCRdb copy is limited to in-frame clones, with some not included. The sample shows about 280,000 clones, about nine tenths of them seen only once. Sequencing was performed on peripheral blood. This sequence originates from a woman under 40 with COVID-19, enrolled during active disease. V is TRBV25-1 and J is TRBJ1-1; the match to TRBD1 covers 7 bases. The CDR3 loop is CASSEWGRGDTEAFF. CDR3 nucleotide sequence: TGTGCCAGCAGTGAATGGGGCAGGGGGGACACTGAAGCTTTCTTT.